This T cell receptor (beta chain) was recovered during a study of shared clonotypes between healthy human individuals. Overall study results and limits: The donor pool, a small one, limited the genetic and exposure-history diversity represented.

The data were produced by immunoSEQ multiplex PCR, yet TCRdb's version contains in-frame clones alone and is incomplete. The sample has millions of clones, roughly 94% seen once. Of note for this clone: Its target is unknown.

Germline V gene sequence: CDR1 ENHRY, CDR2 SYGVKD. The CDR3 contains 14 residues. The V gene lost 8 bases and the J gene lost 0 bases, with 13 bases spanning the gap. Source material: naive CD4+ T cells sorted from blood. The subset denotes: CD45RA+ positively selected. This chain joins TRBV10-3 and TRBJ1-1, with a tentative D call TRBD1 (6 bases). This TCR came from a man in his late teens or twenties in good health. CDR3 in DNA: TGTGCCATCTCCGGGGGGCCCCTGAACACTGAAGCTTTCTTT. It translates to CAISGGPLNTEAFF.